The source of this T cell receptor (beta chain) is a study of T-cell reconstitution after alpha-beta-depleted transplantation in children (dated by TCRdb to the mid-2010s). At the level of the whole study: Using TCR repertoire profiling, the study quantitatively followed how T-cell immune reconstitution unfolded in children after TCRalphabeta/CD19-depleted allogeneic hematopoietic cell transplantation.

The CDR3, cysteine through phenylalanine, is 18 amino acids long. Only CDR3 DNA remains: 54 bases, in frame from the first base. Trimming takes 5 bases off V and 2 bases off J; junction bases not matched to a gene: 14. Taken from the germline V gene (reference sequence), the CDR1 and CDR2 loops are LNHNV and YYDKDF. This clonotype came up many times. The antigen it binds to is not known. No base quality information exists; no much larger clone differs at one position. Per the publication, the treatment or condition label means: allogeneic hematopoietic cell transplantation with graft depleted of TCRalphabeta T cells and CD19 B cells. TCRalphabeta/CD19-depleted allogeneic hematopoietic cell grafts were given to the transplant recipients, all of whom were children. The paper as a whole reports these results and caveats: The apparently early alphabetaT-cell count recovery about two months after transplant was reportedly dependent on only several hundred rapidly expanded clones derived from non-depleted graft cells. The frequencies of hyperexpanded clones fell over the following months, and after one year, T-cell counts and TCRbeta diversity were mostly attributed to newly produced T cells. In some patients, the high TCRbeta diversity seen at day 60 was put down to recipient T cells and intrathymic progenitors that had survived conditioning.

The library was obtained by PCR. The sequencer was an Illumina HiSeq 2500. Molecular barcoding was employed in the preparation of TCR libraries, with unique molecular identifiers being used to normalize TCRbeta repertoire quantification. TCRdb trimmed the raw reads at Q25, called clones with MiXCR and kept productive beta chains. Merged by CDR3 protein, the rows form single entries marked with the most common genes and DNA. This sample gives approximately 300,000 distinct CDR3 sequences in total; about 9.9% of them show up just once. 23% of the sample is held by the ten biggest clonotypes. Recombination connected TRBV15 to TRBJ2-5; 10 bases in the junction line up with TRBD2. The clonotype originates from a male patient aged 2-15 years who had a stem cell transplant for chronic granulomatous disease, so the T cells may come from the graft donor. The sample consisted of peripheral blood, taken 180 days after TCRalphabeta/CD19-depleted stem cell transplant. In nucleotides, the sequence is TGTGCCACCAGCGGCGGGGGACTAGCGCCCGGAGTACAAGAGACCCAGTACTTC. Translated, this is CATSGGGLAPGVQETQYF.